The entry that follows covers one TCR beta chain sequence. Its antigen is not known. Sequencing was performed with immunoSEQ multiplex PCR; in TCRdb, only in-frame clones are kept and a portion is missing. The table records some 310,000 clones, around four fifths of them present only once. Trimming at V came to 5 bases and at J to 6 bases, leaving 16 bases not matched to a gene. The germline CDR1 and CDR2 sequences are SEHNR and FQNEAQ (reference sequence). CDR3 length: 17 amino acids. The source of about 2 micrograms of genomic DNA for TCR beta libraries was cryopreserved PBMCs. The source of the sample is a study of cytotoxic CD8 clonotypes in ibrutinib-treated CLL. Study at large: Investigators collected response samples after a median approximately eleven months of treatment, range 6 to 36.

Study-wide points: Timing of sampling differed between sustained-remission and progressing patients. Clonality rose at ibrutinib response, held steady in sustained remission, and fell toward baseline at progression.

The J gene is TRBJ2-3, the V gene TRBV7-9; 8 bases line up with TRBD1. The sequence derives from a human donor with chronic lymphocytic leukemia. The sample consisted of PBMCs, taken before ibrutinib treatment. The CDR3 reads CASSPRTGLRTTDTQYF. The CDR3 bases are TGTGCCAGCAGCCCCCGGACAGGGCTGAGGACTACGGATACGCAGTATTTT. Together with reference TRBV7-9 and TRBJ2-3, the CDR3 gives the full variable domain: DTGVSQNPRHKITKRGQNVTFRCDPISEHNRLYWYRQTLGQGPEFLTYFQNEAQLEKSRLLSDRFSAERPKGSFSTLEIQRTEQGDSAMYLCASSPRTGLRTTDTQYFGPGTRLTVL.